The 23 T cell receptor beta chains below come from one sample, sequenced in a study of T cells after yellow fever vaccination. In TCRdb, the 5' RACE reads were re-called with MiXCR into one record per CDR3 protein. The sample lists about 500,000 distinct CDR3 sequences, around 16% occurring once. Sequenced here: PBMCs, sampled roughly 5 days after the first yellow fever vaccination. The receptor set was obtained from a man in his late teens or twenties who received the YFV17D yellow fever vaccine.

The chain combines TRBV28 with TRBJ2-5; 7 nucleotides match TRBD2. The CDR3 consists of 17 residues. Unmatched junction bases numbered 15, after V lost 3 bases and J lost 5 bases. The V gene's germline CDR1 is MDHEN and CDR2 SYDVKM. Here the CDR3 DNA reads TGTGCCAGCAGTTTGGCCGGGGCGGGGGTCACTCAGGAGACCCAGTACTTC. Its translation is CASSLAGAGVTQETQYF.

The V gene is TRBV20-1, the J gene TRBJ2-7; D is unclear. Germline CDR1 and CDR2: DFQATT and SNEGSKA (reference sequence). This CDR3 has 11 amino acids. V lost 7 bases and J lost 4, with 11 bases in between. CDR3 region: CSVNRDYEQYF. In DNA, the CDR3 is TGCAGTGTCAACAGAGATTACGAGCAGTACTTC.

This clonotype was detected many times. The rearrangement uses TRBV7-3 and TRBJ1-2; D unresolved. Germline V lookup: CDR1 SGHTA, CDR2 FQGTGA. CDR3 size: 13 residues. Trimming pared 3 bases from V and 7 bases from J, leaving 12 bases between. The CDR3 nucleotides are TGTGCCAGCAGCTTTTCGCGAGAGAGTGGCTACACCTTC. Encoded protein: CASSFSRESGYTF.

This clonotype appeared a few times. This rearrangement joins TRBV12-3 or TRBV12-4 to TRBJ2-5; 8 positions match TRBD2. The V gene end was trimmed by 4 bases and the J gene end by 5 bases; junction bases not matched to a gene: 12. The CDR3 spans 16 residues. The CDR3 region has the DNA TGTGCCAGCAGTTCCTCCGGGACTAGGAGGGGGGAGACCCAGTACTTC. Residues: CASSSSGTRRGETQYF.

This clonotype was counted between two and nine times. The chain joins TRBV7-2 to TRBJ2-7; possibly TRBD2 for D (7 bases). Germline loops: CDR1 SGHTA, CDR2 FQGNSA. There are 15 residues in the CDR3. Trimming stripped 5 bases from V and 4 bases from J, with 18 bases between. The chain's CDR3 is CASSHSGGAGYEQYF. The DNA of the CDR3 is TGTGCCAGCAGCCACTCGGGGGGCGCGGGGTACGAGCAGTACTTC.

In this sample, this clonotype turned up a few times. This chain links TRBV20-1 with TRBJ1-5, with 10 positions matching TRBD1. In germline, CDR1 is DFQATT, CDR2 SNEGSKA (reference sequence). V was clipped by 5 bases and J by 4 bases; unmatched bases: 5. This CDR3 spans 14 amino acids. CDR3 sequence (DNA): TGCAGTGCTTGGGACAGGGGTTTAAATCAGCCCCAGCATTTT. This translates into CSAWDRGLNQPQHF.

CDR3 in DNA: TGTGCCAGCACTGCGGGGGGGGTGAACACCGGGGAGCTGTTTTTT. Amino acids: CASTAGGVNTGELFF. The rearrangement uses TRBV12-3 or TRBV12-4 and TRBJ2-2, with 9 bases aligning to TRBD2. The CDR3 consists of 15 residues. The ends lost 7 bases at V and 1 base at J; junction bases unmatched: 4.

CDR3 in amino acids: CASSLGTGSSYEQYV. CDR3 coding DNA: TGTGCCAGCAGTTTAGGGACAGGGAGCTCCTACGAGCAGTACGTC. The chain recombines TRBV12-3 or TRBV12-4 with TRBJ2-7, with 8 positions matching TRBD1. The CDR3 consists of 15 residues. Germline trimming cut 1 base from V and 0 bases from J; bases unmatched to any gene: 2.

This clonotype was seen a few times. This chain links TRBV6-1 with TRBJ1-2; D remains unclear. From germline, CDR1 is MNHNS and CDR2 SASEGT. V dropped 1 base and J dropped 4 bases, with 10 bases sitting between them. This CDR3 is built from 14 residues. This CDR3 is CASSEVSTVYGYTF. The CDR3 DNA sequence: TGTGCCAGCAGTGAAGTCTCAACCGTCTATGGCTACACCTTC.

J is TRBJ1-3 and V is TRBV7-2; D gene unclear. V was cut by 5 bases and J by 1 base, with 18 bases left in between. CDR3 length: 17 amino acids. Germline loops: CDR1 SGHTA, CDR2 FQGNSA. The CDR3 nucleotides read TGTGCCAGCAGCCCGAACCCCGGCACGGCATCTGGAAACACCATATATTTT. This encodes CASSPNPGTASGNTIYF.

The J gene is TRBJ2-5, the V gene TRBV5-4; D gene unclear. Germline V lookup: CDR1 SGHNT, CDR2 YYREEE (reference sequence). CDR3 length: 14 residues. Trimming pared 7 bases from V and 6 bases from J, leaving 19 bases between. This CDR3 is CASGPGSSVQTQYF. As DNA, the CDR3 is TGTGCCAGCGGCCCAGGTTCCTCCGTCCAGACCCAGTACTTC.

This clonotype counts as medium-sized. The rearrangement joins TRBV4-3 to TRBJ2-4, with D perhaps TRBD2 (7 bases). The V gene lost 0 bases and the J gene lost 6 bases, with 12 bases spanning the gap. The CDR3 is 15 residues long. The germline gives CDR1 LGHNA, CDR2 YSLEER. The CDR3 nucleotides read TGCGCCAGCAGCCAAGATTTCGGGGGGCCAAACATTCAGTACTTC. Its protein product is CASSQDFGGPNIQYF.

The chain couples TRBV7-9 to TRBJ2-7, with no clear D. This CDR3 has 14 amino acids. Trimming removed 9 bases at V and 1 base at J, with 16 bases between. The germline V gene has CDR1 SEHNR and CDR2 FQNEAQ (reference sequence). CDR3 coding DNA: TGTGCCAGTGGGTCCGGTGGGAAGTCCTACGAGCAGTACTTC. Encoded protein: CASGSGGKSYEQYF.

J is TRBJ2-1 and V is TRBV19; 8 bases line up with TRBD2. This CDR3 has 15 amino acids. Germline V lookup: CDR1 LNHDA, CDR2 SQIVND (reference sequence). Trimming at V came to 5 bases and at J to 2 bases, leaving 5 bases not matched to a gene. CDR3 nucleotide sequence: TGTGCCAGTAGTGCCAGCGGGGGACCCTACAATGAGCAGTTCTTC. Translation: CASSASGGPYNEQFF.

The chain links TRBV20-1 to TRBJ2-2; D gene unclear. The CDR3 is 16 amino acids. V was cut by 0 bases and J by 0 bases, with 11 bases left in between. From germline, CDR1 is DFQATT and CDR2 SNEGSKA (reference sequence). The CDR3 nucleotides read TGCAGTGCTAGAGAGGCTGGTCGGCCGAACACCGGGGAGCTGTTTTTT. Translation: CSAREAGRPNTGELFF.

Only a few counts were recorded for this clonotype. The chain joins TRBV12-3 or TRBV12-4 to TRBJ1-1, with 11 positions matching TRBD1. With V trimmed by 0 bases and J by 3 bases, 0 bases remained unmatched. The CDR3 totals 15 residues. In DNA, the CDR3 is TGTGCCAGCAGTTTAGCGGGACAGGGGGACACTGAAGCTTTCTTT. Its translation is CASSLAGQGDTEAFF.

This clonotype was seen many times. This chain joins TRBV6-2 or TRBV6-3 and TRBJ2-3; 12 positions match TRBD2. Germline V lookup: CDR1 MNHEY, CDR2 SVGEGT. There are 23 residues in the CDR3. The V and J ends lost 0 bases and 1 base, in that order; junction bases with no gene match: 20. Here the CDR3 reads CASSYSPLAGGPGVERRTDTQYF. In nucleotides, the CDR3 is TGTGCCAGCAGTTACTCCCCCCTAGCGGGGGGGCCAGGGGTAGAACGGCGCACAGATACGCAGTATTTT.

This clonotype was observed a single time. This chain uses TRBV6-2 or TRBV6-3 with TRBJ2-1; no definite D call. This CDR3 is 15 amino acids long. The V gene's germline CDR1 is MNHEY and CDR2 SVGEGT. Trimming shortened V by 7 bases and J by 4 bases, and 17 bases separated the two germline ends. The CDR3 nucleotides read TGTGCCAGCATCAAGGACCGGACCTATTACAATGAGCAGTTCTTC. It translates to CASIKDRTYYNEQFF.

The CDR3 here is CASSAQPTGYYEQYV. The CDR3 bases are TGTGCCAGCAGTGCCCAGCCTACAGGGTACTACGAGCAGTACGTC. The chain uses TRBV27 and TRBJ2-7; possibly TRBD1 for D (6 bases). From germline, CDR1 is MNHEY and CDR2 SMNVEV (reference sequence). This CDR3 has 15 amino acids. V was trimmed by 5 bases and J by 3 bases, leaving 17 bases between them.

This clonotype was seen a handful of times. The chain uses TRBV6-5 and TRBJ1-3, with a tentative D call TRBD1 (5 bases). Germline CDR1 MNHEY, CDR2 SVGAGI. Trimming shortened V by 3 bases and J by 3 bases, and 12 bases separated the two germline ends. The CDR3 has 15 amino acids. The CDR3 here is CASSYNRQLGNTIYF. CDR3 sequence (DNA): TGTGCCAGCAGTTATAATAGACAGCTTGGAAACACCATATATTTT.

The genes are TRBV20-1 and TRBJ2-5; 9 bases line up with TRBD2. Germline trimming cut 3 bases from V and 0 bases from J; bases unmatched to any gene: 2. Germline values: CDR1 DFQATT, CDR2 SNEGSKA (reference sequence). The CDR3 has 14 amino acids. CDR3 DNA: TGCAGTGCTAGGAAGCGGGGGGACCAAGAGACCCAGTACTTC. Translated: CSARKRGDQETQYF.

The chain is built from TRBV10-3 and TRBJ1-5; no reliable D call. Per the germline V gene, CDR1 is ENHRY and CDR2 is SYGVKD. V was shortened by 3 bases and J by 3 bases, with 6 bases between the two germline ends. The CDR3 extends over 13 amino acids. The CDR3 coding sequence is TGTGCCATCAGTGACCGGGACAATCAGCCCCAGCATTTT. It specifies CAISDRDNQPQHF.

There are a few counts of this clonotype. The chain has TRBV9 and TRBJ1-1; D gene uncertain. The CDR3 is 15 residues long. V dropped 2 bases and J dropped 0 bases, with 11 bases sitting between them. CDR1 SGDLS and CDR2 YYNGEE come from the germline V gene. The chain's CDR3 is CASSVLPGMNTEAFF. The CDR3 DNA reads TGTGCCAGCAGCGTTCTCCCCGGTATGAACACTGAAGCTTTCTTT.